This record covers a single T cell receptor beta chain. The sample is drawn from a study of blood T cell repertoires in COVID-19. As processed by the authors: Reference gene primer amplification in the assay estimated nucleated cell counts. Sequencing used immunoSEQ multiplex PCR; TCRdb keeps in-frame clones, though not all of them. V and J calls and clone size are given by that table; D and trimming were obtained from the DNA. In the table there are about 120,000 clones, 70% to 80% of which are singletons. V was shortened by 4 bases and J by 9 bases, with 22 bases between the two germline ends. Germline CDR1 SGHRS, CDR2 YFSETQ. This CDR3 is built from 15 residues.

The TCR originated in a man in his 70s with acute or convalescent COVID-19. Specimen: peripheral blood. The V and J genes are TRBV5-1 and TRBJ2-5, with a tentative D call TRBD1 (6 bases). CDR3 nucleotides: TGCGCCAGCAGCCCACAAGGGGGTTCCCAGAGGGCCCAGTACTTC. Translating gives CASSPQGGSQRAQYF.